The source of this TCR beta chain is a study of T cells in Graves' hyperthyroidism and ophthalmopathy. From RNA transcripts, TCR beta CDR3 regions were amplified. The study used the HTBI primer set for a first-round RT-PCR of the TCR CDR3. TCRdb called the multiplex PCR reads again in MiXCR, with one record for every CDR3 protein. The table has fewer than 550,000 distinct CDR3 sequences, about 24% seen once. This clonotype was recorded many times. The antigen is unknown. CDR3 length: 14 residues. CDR1 MNHNS and CDR2 SASEGT come from the germline V gene. V was cut by 4 bases and J by 4 bases, with 14 bases left in between. General study points: Progression to ophthalmopathy was predicted a median of approximately seven months early.

The sequenced sample consisted of blood. The source of this sequence is a young woman with Graves' ophthalmopathy. The chain links TRBV6-1 to TRBJ2-7; tentative D call: TRBD2 (5 bases). CDR3 loop: CASSGGPGPYEQYF. In DNA form, the CDR3 reads TGTGCCAGCAGTGGCGGGCCAGGTCCGTACGAGCAGTACTTC.